The rows below give T cell receptor beta chains drawn from one sample of a study of blood T cell repertoires in COVID-19. Clones were sequenced by immunoSEQ multiplex PCR, and TCRdb holds only the in-frame ones, with some missing. The repertoire holds about 150,000 clones, with approximately 90% as singletons. Sequences were obtained from peripheral blood. The receptors here all came from a woman in her 70s with acute or convalescent COVID-19. The conserved cysteine and the conserved F or W are not part of the CDR3 here. Size values are once, few and many counts, or a class for expanded clones, and some rows have none.

ASSPWTGSTSGANVLT	NA	16	TRBJ2-6	TRBV7-2
ASSINRGLSEKLF	NA	13	TRBJ1-4	TRBV19
ASSLYSGETSTDTQY	NA	15	TRBJ2-3	TRBV5-1
ASTEAGWGLSTEAF	NA	14	TRBJ1-1	TRBV19
ASSIAQGFNSPLH	NA	13	TRBJ1-6	TRBV19
ASSQEGVGRGYGGYT	NA	15	TRBJ1-2	TRBV4-2
ASSSGLAGRLAKNIQY	NA	16	TRBJ2-4	TRBV7-2
ASSLARSLLQETQY	once	14	TRBJ2-5	TRBV7-2
ASSFTTGETQY	NA	11	TRBJ2-5	TRBV5-5
ASSYAGARDIQY	once	12	TRBJ2-4	TRBV6-6
ASSSASGTGFYNEQF	NA	15	TRBJ2-1	TRBV7-9
ASRGQLLYEQY	NA	11	TRBJ2-7	TRBV12-3/TRBV12-4
ASSAQRGGGETQY	NA	13	TRBJ2-5	TRBV4-2
ASSGSGTRSTNEKLF	once	15	TRBJ1-4	TRBV19
ASSRGAVNTGELF	NA	13	TRBJ2-2	TRBV9
ASSLGQGGEV	once	10	TRBJ1-2	TRBV27
ASAGPTNEKLF	NA	11	TRBJ1-4	TRBV19
ASSAASGTGSSTDTQY	NA	16	TRBJ2-3	TRBV25-1
ASSNTRGRTEAF	NA	12	TRBJ1-1	TRBV5-6
ASSQGTGGSGGYT	NA	13	TRBJ1-2	TRBV3-1/TRBV3-2
ASSVGPVGDQPQH	NA	13	TRBJ1-5	TRBV9
ASSLATSGGAGEQF	NA	14	TRBJ2-1	TRBV7-7
ASSPRNTGELF	NA	11	TRBJ2-2	TRBV18
ASRFKGQGVQY	NA	11	TRBJ2-7	TRBV5-6
ASSSRAGEKLF	once	11	TRBJ1-4	TRBV12-3/TRBV12-4
ASSWRYEQY	once	9	TRBJ2-7	TRBV5-6
ASRGGSYNSPLH	NA	12	TRBJ1-6	TRBV2
ASSLPGLYGNEQF	NA	13	TRBJ2-1	TRBV6-6
ASSLLPSGGRTDTQY	NA	15	TRBJ2-3	TRBV7-3
AWTTDRGEQY	NA	10	TRBJ2-7	TRBV30
ASSSLSGGDQETQY	NA	14	TRBJ2-5	TRBV7-2
ASRTGTNTGELF	once	12	TRBJ2-2	TRBV5-1
ASSQRESSYNSPLH	NA	14	TRBJ1-6	TRBV3-1/TRBV3-2
ASSWGTGPGTEAF	NA	13	TRBJ1-1	TRBV5-1
ASSSTGVGNYGYT	NA	13	TRBJ1-2	TRBV28
ATSSPEGGGNIQY	NA	13	TRBJ2-4	TRBV24-1
ATSWAGSSTDTQY	NA	13	TRBJ2-3	TRBV24-1
ASSDLGARGNYGYT	once	14	TRBJ1-2	TRBV6-1
ASSLVLAANTGELF	NA	14	TRBJ2-2	TRBV7-7
SVTGGNYGYT	once	10	TRBJ1-2	TRBV29-1
ASNVDRNTGELF	NA	12	TRBJ2-2	TRBV2
ASSQERYFSSYNEQF	NA	15	TRBJ2-1	TRBV3-1/TRBV3-2
ASSGGSGTDTQY	NA	12	TRBJ2-3	TRBV10-1
ASSWRSGTEAF	NA	11	TRBJ1-1	TRBV6-5
AWSVGLITDTQY	few	12	TRBJ2-3	TRBV30
ASSAMGGISNQPQH	NA	14	TRBJ1-5	TRBV7-6
ASRPRTTRSDEQF	NA	13	TRBJ2-1	TRBV7-9
ASSERRGSGPDREQY	NA	15	TRBJ2-7	TRBV2
ATSDSTWGELF	once	11	TRBJ2-2	TRBV24-1
ASSTGDSSSYNEQF	NA	14	TRBJ2-1	TRBV6-2/TRBV6-3
ASSQDLGTSDTDTQY	NA	15	TRBJ2-3	TRBV4-1
ASSWFLSWGVSTEAF	NA	15	TRBJ1-1	TRBV7-6